Below are 9 T cell receptor beta chains sequenced from a single sample in a study of technical replicates of blood from a handful of donors. The protocol was immunoSEQ multiplex PCR, while the TCRdb copy is restricted to in-frame clones and leaves out a portion. Here the sample spans around 60,000 clones, approximately 92% being singletons. The sequenced sample was PBMCs. The receptors originated from a human donor in good health. Some clones in this sample may be carry-over from other donors' samples.

The V gene is TRBV7-9, the J gene TRBJ2-6; D is perhaps TRBD1 (5 bases). V lost 3 bases and J 2 bases, leaving 17 bases between the germline ends. This CDR3 is 18 amino acids long. CDR1 is SEHNR, CDR2 FQNEAQ, per germline (reference sequence). The chain's CDR3 is CASSFQPTGLTGANVLTF. The CDR3 DNA is TGTGCCAGCAGCTTCCAACCAACAGGTCTCACTGGGGCCAACGTCCTGACTTTC.

The chain combines TRBV4-3 with TRBJ2-2; 9 nucleotides match TRBD2. The CDR3 spans 18 residues. Unmatched junction bases numbered 14, after V lost 4 bases and J lost 5 bases. The germline V gene encodes CDR1 LGHNA and CDR2 YSLEER. As DNA, the CDR3 is TGCGCCAGCAGCCCGACCGTGGGTAGCGGGAGTTGGACCGGGGAGCTGTTTTTT. It codes for CASSPTVGSGSWTGELFF.

The chain joins TRBV21-1 to TRBJ2-5; TRBD2, the table's D call, was not compared with the DNA. TRBV21-1 is a pseudogene locus. The CDR3 is made up of 18 amino acids. Written as DNA, the CDR3 is TGTGCCAGCAGCAAAGCGGAGTTCCCGGGTCCTTACCAAGAGACCCAGTACTTC. It translates to CASSKAEFPGPYQETQYF.

This clone showed up just once. One end of the junction fails to match germline, which may point to a read error. The gene calls are TRBV5-6 and TRBJ1-6, with D unclear. Germline loops: CDR1 SGHDT, CDR2 YYEEEE. CDR3 size: 14 residues. The CDR3 DNA reads TGTGCCAGCAGCCCGGGAATTTATAGTTCACCCCTCCACTTT. Translated, it gives CASSPGIYSSPLHF. The full variable domain, rest sourced from reference TRBV5-6 and TRBJ1-6, is DAGVTQSPTHLIKTRGQQVTLRCSPKSGHDTVSWYQQALGQGPQFIFQYYEEEERQRGNFPDRFSGHQFPNYSSELNVNALLLGDSALYLCASSPGIYSSPLHFGNGTRLTVT.

This chain links TRBV9 with TRBJ1-3; unclear D gene. Deletions cut 3 bases from V and 0 bases from J, with 10 bases between. This CDR3 comprises 15 residues. Germline V gives CDR1 SGDLS, CDR2 YYNGEE. Here the CDR3 DNA reads TGTGCCAGCAGCGCCACCAGATACTCTGGAAACACCATATATTTT. Translated, it gives CASSATRYSGNTIYF.

V gene TRBV11-2 combines with J gene TRBJ2-3, with 7 bases fitting TRBD2. The V segment lost 10 bases and the J segment 2 bases; nucleotides outside the gene matches: 12. The CDR3 length is 15 residues. Per the germline V gene, CDR1 is SGHAT and CDR2 is FQNNGV. CDR3 protein: CATIAGEIFTDTQYF. The CDR3 nucleotides read TGTGCCACCATTGCGGGGGAGATCTTCACAGATACGCAGTATTTT. Using reference TRBV11-2 and TRBJ2-3 for the parts outside the CDR3, the full variable domain is EAGVAQSPRYKIIEKRQSVAFWCNPISGHATLYWYQQILGQGPKLLIQFQNNGVVDDSQLPKDRFSAERLKGVDSTLKIQPAKLEDSAVYLCATIAGEIFTDTQYFGPGTRLTVL.

This clone was counted once. V usage is TRBV7-2 and J usage is TRBJ1-1; 7 positions match TRBD1. CDR3 length: 15 amino acids. CDR1 and CDR2 (germline): SGHTA, FQGNSA. The V and J ends lost 7 bases and 1 base, in that order; junction bases with no gene match: 9. CDR3 sequence reads: CASTLGQIRNTEAFF. The CDR3 DNA sequence: TGTGCCAGCACCCTGGGACAGATTCGGAACACTGAAGCTTTCTTT.

The chain combines TRBV10-3 with TRBJ2-7, with D tentatively TRBD2 (6 bases). V was clipped by 4 bases and J by 4 bases, with 17 bases between them. The CDR3 has 15 amino acids. Germline V gives CDR1 ENHRY, CDR2 SYGVKD. The CDR3 loop reads CAISGQLLGTYEQYF. CDR3 nucleotides: TGTGCCATCAGTGGACAGCTATTAGGGACTTACGAGCAGTACTTC.

The J gene is TRBJ2-7, the V gene TRBV13; 14 nucleotides agree with TRBD2. This CDR3 has 15 residues. V was clipped by 5 bases and J by 7 bases; unmatched bases: 7. Germline V gives CDR1 PRHDT, CDR2 FYEKMQ (reference sequence). The CDR3 DNA reads as TGTGCCAGCAGCCAGGGACTAGCGGGAGCACAAGAGCAGTACTTC. Translating it yields CASSQGLAGAQEQYF.